This is a list of T cell receptor beta chains from one sample in a study of CD8+ T cells in alopecia areata. Data came from immunoSEQ multiplex PCR; TCRdb stores just in-frame clones and leaves some out. The sample holds 110,000 to 150,000 clones, nearly 55% seen once. This specimen consisted of CD8+ T cells sorted from blood, obtained at week 4, from a patient treated with tofacitinib. These receptors all stem from a human donor with alopecia areata. The conserved cysteine and the conserved F or W are not part of the CDR3 here. The D gene is left open where the match is weak.

j_call v_call cdr3_length d_call cdr3_aa
TRBJ2-7 TRBV19 13 TRBD1 ASSQWDRSSYEQY
TRBJ2-3 TRBV13 14 TRBD2 ASSFRLAGVRDTQY
TRBJ1-1 TRBV6-5 11 NA ASSYGGNTEAF
TRBJ2-3 TRBV6-5 14 NA ASSYSPSGSTDTQY
TRBJ1-2 TRBV29-1 8 NA SVEWTGYT
TRBJ2-3 TRBV27 11 TRBD2 ALGRGGTDTQY
TRBJ2-2 TRBV7-9 13 NA ATQTGWGNTGELF
TRBJ2-7 TRBV27 9 TRBD1 ASMSGGEQY
TRBJ2-6 TRBV30 15 NA AWSGSDSFAGANVLT
TRBJ1-1 TRBV9 13 TRBD1 ASSAQTGGIDRAF
TRBJ2-5 TRBV7-9 11 NA ASSLDGVETQY
TRBJ2-7 TRBV10-2 12 NA ASSGRQSGYEQY
TRBJ2-7 TRBV5-6 12 NA ASSLGWGPREQY
TRBJ2-1 TRBV6-6 8 NA ASSRAEQF
TRBJ2-1 TRBV6-4 13 TRBD2 ASSIAGGSYNEQF
TRBJ2-1 TRBV10-3 14 NA AISEGWPTPHNEQF
TRBJ2-7 TRBV6-5 12 TRBD1 ASSIGTGAYEQY
TRBJ2-1 TRBV5-6 12 TRBD1 ASSFGTGGSEQF
TRBJ1-6 TRBV27 12 NA ASSLRSYNSPLH
TRBJ1-4 TRBV23-1 17 TRBD1 ASSQFPPDRGGTNEKLF
TRBJ2-7 TRBV27 11 TRBD1 ASSLRGPPEQY
TRBJ2-7 TRBV6-1 10 NA ASSAQGYEQY
TRBJ1-1 TRBV30 11 TRBD1 AWSLTGFTEAF
TRBJ2-5 TRBV13 11 NA ASSLAQQETQY
TRBJ2-1 TRBV19 12 TRBD1 ASSRSIRGPEQF
TRBJ2-7 TRBV5-6 12 NA ASSFEGALGEQY
TRBJ2-2 TRBV11-2 11 NA ASSLGVPGELF
TRBJ1-5 TRBV30 14 NA AWTRKGGKRDQPQH
TRBJ1-4 TRBV11-2 13 TRBD1 ASSSNRGHFEKLF
TRBJ1-4 TRBV7-9 12 TRBD1 AISPATGDEKLF
TRBJ1-4 TRBV10-2 9 NA ASSDTLELF
TRBJ2-7 TRBV7-9 11 NA ASSFEGWGEQY
TRBJ2-2 TRBV5-4 13 NA ASSTPTGNTGELF
TRBJ2-3 TRBV6-5 13 NA ASSPVLGVPDTQY
TRBJ1-2 TRBV9 13 NA ASSPFPGQNYGYT
TRBJ2-7 TRBV29-1 11 TRBD1 SVFDRESYEQY
TRBJ2-5 TRBV7-9 12 NA ASSLPRTQETQY
TRBJ2-1 TRBV27 15 NA ASSLSYGGDPYNEQF
TRBJ2-7 TRBV13 13 TRBD1 ASSLEQGVSYEQY
TRBJ1-2 TRBV5-6 13 TRBD1 ASMPSRGQDYGYT
TRBJ1-2 TRBV6-5 14 TRBD1 ASSYSATGIGDGYT
TRBJ1-5 TRBV4-1 12 NA ASSPREGNQPQH
TRBJ2-2 TRBV5-6 12 NA ASSLGLFDGELF
TRBJ2-3 TRBV13 13 NA ASSLRVGSTDTQY
TRBJ2-1 TRBV6-4 12 TRBD2 ASTLAGGYNEQF
TRBJ1-1 TRBV9 10 NA ASSPGGPEAF
TRBJ2-4 TRBV7-3 14 NA ASSLGQGLSKNIQY
TRBJ2-5 TRBV4-1 13 NA ASGQRGGEGETQY
TRBJ2-7 TRBV4-3 12 NA ASSQDVGTYEQY
TRBJ1-1 TRBV29-1 12 TRBD1 SAETGALNTEAF
TRBJ2-7 TRBV29-1 10 NA SVGRGSYEQY
TRBJ1-1 TRBV27 12 TRBD1 ASSRTGVGTEAF
TRBJ2-2 TRBV5-6 12 NA ASSLRASAGELF